This T cell receptor beta chain was found in a study of vaccination effects on CD4 cells after COVID-19. Study-wide background: All study participants received two doses of BNT162b2 or mRNA-1273 vaccine. Study observations and caveats: In vaccinees who were healthy, merely 1 out of 255 vaccine-induced clones cross-reacted with common cold coronaviruses.

About this clone itself: As yet, its antigen is unknown.

Antigen-specific CD4+ T cells were expanded with viral peptide pools in the ViraFEST assay before sequencing. The authors isolated CD4+ T cells after less than eleven days of culture. Vaccinees lacked prior SARS-CoV-2 infection and tested negative for nucleocapsid antibodies. Wells each received approximately 2 million PBMC, cultured with 10 IU/ml IL-2 and about 10 ug/ml peptides. On days 3 and 7, fresh IL-2 medium replaced half the medium. Germline V lookup: CDR1 LNHNV, CDR2 YYDKDF (reference sequence). Trimming took 0 bases from V and 2 from J; bases not matched to a gene: 12. The CDR3 contains 19 residues. TCRdb keeps only in-frame clones here, not all; method: immunoSEQ multiplex PCR. The sample holds roughly 65,000 clones, roughly three quarters seen once.

The material was CD4+ T cells from PBMCs cultured with HCoV-NL63 spike peptides, obtained before COVID-19 vaccination. The sequence was collected from a human donor who received a COVID-19 vaccine. The chain is built from TRBV15 and TRBJ2-2; 7 nucleotides align to TRBD2. CDR3 DNA sequence: TGTGCCACCAGCAGAGATTTCGGATTCTCGGGACTAAACACCGGGGAGCTGTTTTTT. Amino acids: CATSRDFGFSGLNTGELFF.